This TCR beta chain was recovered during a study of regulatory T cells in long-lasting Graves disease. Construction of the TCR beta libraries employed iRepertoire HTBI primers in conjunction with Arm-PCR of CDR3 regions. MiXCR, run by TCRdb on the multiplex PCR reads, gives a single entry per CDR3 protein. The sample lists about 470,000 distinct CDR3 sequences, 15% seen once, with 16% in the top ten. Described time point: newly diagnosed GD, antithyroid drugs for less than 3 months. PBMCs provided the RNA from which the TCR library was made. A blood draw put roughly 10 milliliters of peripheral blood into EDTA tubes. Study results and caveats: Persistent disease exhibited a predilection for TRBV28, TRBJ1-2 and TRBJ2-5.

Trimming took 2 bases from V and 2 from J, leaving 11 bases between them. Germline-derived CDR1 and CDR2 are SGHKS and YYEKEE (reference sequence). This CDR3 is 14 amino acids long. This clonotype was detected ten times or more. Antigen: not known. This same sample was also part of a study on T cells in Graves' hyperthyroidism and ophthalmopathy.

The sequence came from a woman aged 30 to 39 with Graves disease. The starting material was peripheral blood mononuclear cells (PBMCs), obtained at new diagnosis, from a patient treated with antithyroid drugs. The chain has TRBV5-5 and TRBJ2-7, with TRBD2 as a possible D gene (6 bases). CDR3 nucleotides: TGTGCCAGCAGCTTCGGCGGGGATCCCTACGAGCAGTACTTC. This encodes CASSFGGDPYEQYF.